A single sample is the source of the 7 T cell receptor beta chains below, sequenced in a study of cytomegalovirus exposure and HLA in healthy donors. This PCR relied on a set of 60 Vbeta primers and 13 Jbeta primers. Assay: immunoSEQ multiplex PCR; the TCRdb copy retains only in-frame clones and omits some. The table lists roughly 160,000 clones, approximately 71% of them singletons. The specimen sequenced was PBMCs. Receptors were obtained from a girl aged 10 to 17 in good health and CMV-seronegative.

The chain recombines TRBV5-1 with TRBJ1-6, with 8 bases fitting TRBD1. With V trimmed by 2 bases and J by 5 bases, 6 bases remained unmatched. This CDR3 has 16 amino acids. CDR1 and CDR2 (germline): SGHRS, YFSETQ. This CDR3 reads CASSLGQGSDNSPLHF. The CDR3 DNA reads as TGCGCCAGCAGCTTAGGACAGGGCTCGGATAATTCACCCCTCCACTTT.

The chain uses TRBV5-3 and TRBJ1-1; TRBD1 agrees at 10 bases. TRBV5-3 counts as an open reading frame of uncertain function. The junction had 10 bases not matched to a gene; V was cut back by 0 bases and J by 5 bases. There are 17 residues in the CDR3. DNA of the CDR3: TGTGCCAGAAGCTTGGCTGGGCGACAGGGGGCGCGGACTGAAGCTTTCTTT. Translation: CARSLAGRQGARTEAFF.

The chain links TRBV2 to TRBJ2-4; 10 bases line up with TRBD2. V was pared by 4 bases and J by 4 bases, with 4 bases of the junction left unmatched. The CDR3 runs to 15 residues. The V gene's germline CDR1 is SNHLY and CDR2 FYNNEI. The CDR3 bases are TGTGCCAGCAGTGGTCCGGGACTAGCGAAAAACATTCAGTACTTC. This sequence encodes CASSGPGLAKNIQYF. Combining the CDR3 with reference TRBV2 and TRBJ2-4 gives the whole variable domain EPEVTQTPSHQVTQMGQEVILRCVPISNHLYFYWYRQILGQKVEFLVSFYNNEISEKSEIFDDQFSVERPDGSNFTLKIRSTKLEDSAMYFCASSGPGLAKNIQYFGAGTRLSVL.

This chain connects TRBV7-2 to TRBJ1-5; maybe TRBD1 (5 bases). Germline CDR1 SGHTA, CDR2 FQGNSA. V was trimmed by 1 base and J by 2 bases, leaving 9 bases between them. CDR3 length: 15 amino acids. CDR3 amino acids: CASSLVSGGNQPQHF. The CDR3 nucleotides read TGTGCCAGCAGCTTAGTTTCGGGGGGCAATCAGCCCCAGCATTTT.

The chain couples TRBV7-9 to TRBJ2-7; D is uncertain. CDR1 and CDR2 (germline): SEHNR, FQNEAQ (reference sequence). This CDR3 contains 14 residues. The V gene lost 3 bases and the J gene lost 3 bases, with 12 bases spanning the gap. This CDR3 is CASSFRGGLYEQYF. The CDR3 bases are TGTGCCAGCAGCTTTAGAGGCGGCCTCTACGAGCAGTACTTC. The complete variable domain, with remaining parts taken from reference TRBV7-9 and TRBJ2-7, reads DTGVSQNPRHKITKRGQNVTFRCDPISEHNRLYWYRQTLGQGPEFLTYFQNEAQLEKSRLLSDRFSAERPKGSFSTLEIQRTEQGDSAMYLCASSFRGGLYEQYFGPGTRLTVT.

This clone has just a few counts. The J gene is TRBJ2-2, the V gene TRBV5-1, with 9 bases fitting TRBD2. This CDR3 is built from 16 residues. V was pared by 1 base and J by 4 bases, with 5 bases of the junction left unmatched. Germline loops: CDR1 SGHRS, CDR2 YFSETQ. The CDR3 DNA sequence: TGCGCCAGCAGCTTGAGCGGGGGGCATCGCACCGGGGAGCTGTTTTTT. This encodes CASSLSGGHRTGELFF. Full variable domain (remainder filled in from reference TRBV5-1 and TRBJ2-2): KAGVTQTPRYLIKTRGQQVTLSCSPISGHRSVSWYQQTPGQGLQFLFEYFSETQRNKGNFPGRFSGRQFSNSRSEMNVSTLELGDSALYLCASSLSGGHRTGELFFGEGSRLTVL.

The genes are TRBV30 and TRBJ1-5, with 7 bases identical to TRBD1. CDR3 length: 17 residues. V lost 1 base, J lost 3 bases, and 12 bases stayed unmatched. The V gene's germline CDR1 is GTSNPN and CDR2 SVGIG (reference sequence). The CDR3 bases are TGTGCCTGGAGTGGCGTGGGGACAGTCGCTCCCAATCAGCCCCAGCATTTT. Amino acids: CAWSGVGTVAPNQPQHF. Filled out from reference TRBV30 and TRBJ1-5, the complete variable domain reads SQTIHQWPATLVQPVGSPLSLECTVEGTSNPNLYWYRQAAGRGLQLLFYSVGIGQISSEVPQNLSASRPQDRQFILSSKKLLLSDSGFYLCAWSGVGTVAPNQPQHFGDGTRLSIL.